Listed here are 24 T cell receptor beta chains from one sample, sequenced in a study of control samples from healthy donors and cancer patients. Measured with immunoSEQ multiplex PCR; TCRdb has only the in-frame clones, and not every one. The sample has approximately 94,000 clones, about 88% seen once. Sample: blood. The receptors here all came from a woman in her 50s in good health.

The chain couples TRBV15 to TRBJ2-7, with 8 bases lining up with TRBD1. CDR1 is LNHNV, CDR2 YYDKDF, per germline (reference sequence). This CDR3 comprises 15 residues. V dropped 2 bases and J dropped 6; count of bases not matched to a gene: 9. CDR3 in amino acids: CATSRRQGSGAEQYF. The CDR3 region has the DNA TGTGCCACCAGCAGACGACAGGGGTCGGGGGCCGAGCAGTACTTC.

The genes are TRBV19 and TRBJ2-2; 7 nucleotides line up with TRBD1. CDR1 LNHDA and CDR2 SQIVND come from the germline V gene (reference sequence). J gave up 3 bases and V 5 bases, and 6 bases lay outside the gene matches. The CDR3 totals 15 residues. DNA of the CDR3: TGTGCCAGTAGTGTCGACAGGGTGGACACCGGGGAGCTGTTTTTT. Translation: CASSVDRVDTGELFF. Supplemented by reference TRBV19 and TRBJ2-2, the full variable domain reads DGGITQSPKYLFRKEGQNVTLSCEQNLNHDAMYWYRQDPGQGLRLIYYSQIVNDFQKGDIAEGYSVSREKKESFPLTVTSAQKNPTAFYLCASSVDRVDTGELFFGEGSRLTVL.

The chain has TRBV2 and TRBJ2-1; 13 bases map to TRBD2. The germline gives CDR1 SNHLY, CDR2 FYNNEI. Trimming removed 6 bases from V and 7 bases from J; junction bases left unmatched: 9. This CDR3 is 16 amino acids long. CDR3 in DNA: TGTGCCAGCAGCCAGAAACTAGCGGGGGGGAGAAATGAGCAGTTCTTC. It is translated as CASSQKLAGGRNEQFF.

The chain uses TRBV9 and TRBJ1-1, with TRBD1 matching 9 bases. The CDR3 runs 13 residues. V dropped 3 bases and J dropped 5; count of bases not matched to a gene: 2. Germline V gene sequence: CDR1 SGDLS, CDR2 YYNGEE. Here the CDR3 reads CASSAGTGTEAFF. The CDR3 DNA follows: TGTGCCAGCAGCGCCGGGACAGGGACTGAAGCTTTCTTT.

This clone has just one count. This chain connects TRBV4-2 to TRBJ2-2; 15 bases align to TRBD2. CDR3 length: 15 amino acids. J lost 9 bases, V lost 7 bases, and 6 bases had no gene match. Germline V gene data show CDR1 as LGHNA and CDR2 as YNFKEQ. CDR3 bases: TGTGCCAGCACCCGGACTAGCGGGGGGGCCCGGGAGCTGTTTTTT. Translation: CASTRTSGGARELFF.

This clone was seen a handful of times. The J gene is TRBJ2-7, the V gene TRBV4-2; TRBD1 is a possible D gene (6 bases). From germline, CDR1 is LGHNA and CDR2 YNFKEQ. The ends were cut back, 0 bases at V and 5 bases at J, with 14 bases in the middle. The CDR3 spans 15 residues. The CDR3 sequence: CASSQDPTGTNEQYF. CDR3 coding DNA: TGTGCCAGCAGCCAAGATCCGACAGGAACGAACGAGCAGTACTTC.

The rearrangement joins TRBV29-1 to TRBJ2-5; no firm D call. Germline values: CDR1 SQVTM, CDR2 ANQGSEA. The CDR3 contains 11 residues. Trimming cost V 5 bases and J 5 bases, with 9 bases left between them. This chain's CDR3 is CSVSAAETQYF. In DNA form, the CDR3 reads TGCAGCGTTTCCGCGGCGGAGACCCAGTACTTC. The full variable domain, its missing parts supplied by reference TRBV29-1 and TRBJ2-5, is SAVISQKPSRDICQRGTSLTIQCQVDSQVTMMFWYRQQPGQSLTLIATANQGSEATYESGFVIDKFPISRPNLTFSTLTVSNMSPEDSSIYLCSVSAAETQYFGPGTRLLVL.

The J gene is TRBJ1-2, the V gene TRBV18; no clear D gene. This CDR3 is built from 11 residues. Germline assignment: CDR1 KGHSH and CDR2 LQKENI. Trimming shortened V by 5 bases and J by 3 bases, and 4 bases separated the two germline ends. The CDR3 nucleotides read TGTGCCAGCTCAGAAGACTATGGCTACACCTTC. Protein product: CASSEDYGYTF.

This chain joins TRBV6-5 and TRBJ1-1; D is perhaps TRBD1 (6 bases). Trimming stripped 3 bases from V and 0 bases from J, with 11 bases between. CDR3 length: 15 residues. Germline CDR1 and CDR2: MNHEY and SVGAGI. The CDR3 coding sequence is TGTGCCAGCAGTTATTATAAGGGGGTGAACACTGAAGCTTTCTTT. Translation gives CASSYYKGVNTEAFF.

This chain joins TRBV27 and TRBJ1-1, with D perhaps matching TRBD1 (5 bases). The germline CDR1 and CDR2 sequences are MNHEY and SMNVEV (reference sequence). The V end was cut by 6 bases, the J end by 5 bases, with 13 bases between. The CDR3 sequence is 13 residues long. Written as DNA, the CDR3 is TGTGCCAGCAGCCTTGGACGGGGGACTGAAGCTTTCTTT. This gives the protein CASSLGRGTEAFF.

This chain joins TRBV7-8 and TRBJ1-1; no firm D call. The V gene lost 3 bases and the J gene lost 8 bases, with 13 bases spanning the gap. The CDR3 runs to 13 residues. CDR1 SGHVS and CDR2 FQNEAQ come from the germline V gene. The CDR3, as DNA: TGTGCCAGCAGCTTTGGCACCTATGGCGAAGCTTTCTTT. It is translated as CASSFGTYGEAFF. Together with reference TRBV7-8 and TRBJ1-1, the CDR3 gives the full variable domain: GAGVSQSPRYKVAKRGQDVALRCDPISGHVSLFWYQQALGQGPEFLTYFQNEAQLDKSGLPSDRFFAERPEGSVSTLKIQRTQQEDSAVYLCASSFGTYGEAFFGQGTRLTVV.

This clone was detected a few times. This chain joins TRBV28 and TRBJ2-3; D call uncertain. This CDR3 contains 14 residues. Trimming shortened V by 2 bases and J by 2 bases, and 8 bases separated the two germline ends. In germline, CDR1 is MDHEN, CDR2 SYDVKM. The CDR3 here is CASSLVSVTDTQYF. The DNA of the CDR3 is TGTGCCAGCAGTTTAGTCTCAGTCACAGATACGCAGTATTTT.

The chain recombines TRBV7-9 with TRBJ2-1; 13 nucleotides match TRBD2. V dropped 4 bases and J dropped 8; count of bases not matched to a gene: 2. CDR3 length equals 14 residues. Germline CDR1 is SEHNR and CDR2 is FQNEAQ (reference sequence). CDR3: CASSSTSGGDEQFF. The CDR3 coding sequence is TGTGCCAGCAGCTCTACTAGCGGGGGGGATGAGCAGTTCTTC.

This clone was counted only a few times. The genes are TRBV2 and TRBJ1-2; D possibly corresponds to TRBD1 (6 bases). The ends were cut back, 6 bases at V and 4 bases at J, with 15 bases in the middle. The CDR3 loop spans 14 amino acids. Germline assignment: CDR1 SNHLY and CDR2 FYNNEI. The CDR3 nucleotides are TGTGCCAGCAGGTTACAGGGACGGAGCTATGGCTACACCTTC. This encodes CASRLQGRSYGYTF.

The genes are TRBV11-2 and TRBJ2-3, with D possibly matching TRBD2 (5 bases). This CDR3 is 14 amino acids long. The germline V gene encodes CDR1 SGHAT and CDR2 FQNNGV. The V end lost 1 base, the J end lost 0 bases, and 5 bases lay between the germline ends. CDR3 in amino acids: CASSLGTSTDTQYF. For the CDR3, the DNA is TGTGCCAGCAGCTTAGGGACTAGCACAGATACGCAGTATTTT.

This clone has a handful of counts. CDR3 DNA sequence: TGTGCCAGCAGCCCCCGCGTGAGCGGGAACACTGAAGCTTTCTTT. It translates to CASSPRVSGNTEAFF. The rearrangement uses TRBV5-8 and TRBJ1-1; D unclear. Germline V gene data show CDR1 as SGHTS and CDR2 as YDEGEE. The CDR3 spans 15 residues. V lost 4 bases and J lost 1, with 14 bases in between. Based on the CDR3 plus reference TRBV5-8 and TRBJ1-1, the full variable domain is EAGVTQSPTHLIKTRGQQATLRCSPISGHTSVYWYQQALGLGLQFLLWYDEGEERNRGNFPPRFSGRQFPNYSSELNVNALELEDSALYLCASSPRVSGNTEAFFGQGTRLTVV.

This clone was found a few times. This rearrangement joins TRBV19 to TRBJ2-7; D is possibly TRBD1 (6 bases). The V gene lost 5 bases and the J gene lost 6 bases, with 20 bases spanning the gap. This CDR3 spans 15 amino acids. Per the germline V gene, CDR1 is LNHDA and CDR2 is SQIVND (reference sequence). CDR3: CASSAGDRRVAEQYF. In DNA, the CDR3 is TGTGCCAGTAGTGCCGGTGACAGGCGCGTAGCCGAGCAGTACTTC.

This sequence joins TRBV18 and TRBJ1-2; TRBD1 agrees at 11 bases. The CDR3 consists of 14 residues. V lost 3 bases to trimming and J lost 6 bases; unmatched junction nucleotides: 3. Germline CDR1 and CDR2: KGHSH and LQKENI. The CDR3 DNA reads TGTGCCAGCTCACCCCGGGGACAGGGGGATGGCTACACCTTC. Protein product: CASSPRGQGDGYTF.

V is TRBV7-8 and J is TRBJ2-1; 8 positions match TRBD2. The CDR3 contains 16 residues. Germline CDR1 is SGHVS and CDR2 is FQNEAQ. V was pared by 5 bases and J by 7 bases, with 13 bases of the junction left unmatched. The CDR3 protein is CASSLIGGGLQNEQFF. CDR3 nucleotides: TGTGCCAGCAGCCTAATCGGGGGGGGCCTTCAAAATGAGCAGTTCTTC. Supplemented by reference TRBV7-8 and TRBJ2-1, the full variable domain reads GAGVSQSPRYKVAKRGQDVALRCDPISGHVSLFWYQQALGQGPEFLTYFQNEAQLDKSGLPSDRFFAERPEGSVSTLKIQRTQQEDSAVYLCASSLIGGGLQNEQFFGPGTRLTVL.

As DNA, the CDR3 is TGTGCCAGTACCACACGGACAGGGCTGAATTCACCCCTCCACTTT. Residues: CASTTRTGLNSPLHF. The rearrangement uses TRBV19 and TRBJ1-6, with 8 bases identical to TRBD1. With 7 bases clipped from V and 7 bases from J, the junction kept 9 bases outside the gene matches. The CDR3 length is 15 residues. CDR1 and CDR2 from the germline V gene are LNHDA and SQIVND (reference sequence). The variable domain in full, completed from reference TRBV19 and TRBJ1-6, reads DGGITQSPKYLFRKEGQNVTLSCEQNLNHDAMYWYRQDPGQGLRLIYYSQIVNDFQKGDIAEGYSVSREKKESFPLTVTSAQKNPTAFYLCASTTRTGLNSPLHFGNGTRLTVT.

V and J are TRBV21-1 and TRBJ2-2; the D call of TRBD2 is as the table states it, not checked on the DNA. TRBV21-1 has pseudogene status. The length of the CDR3 is 17 residues. CDR3 protein: CASSPGTSGRTSGELFF. In DNA form, the CDR3 reads TGTGCCAGCAGCCCCGGGACTAGCGGGAGAACGAGCGGGGAGCTGTTTTTT.

This sequence joins TRBV10-2 and TRBJ2-5; D gene uncertain. CDR3 size: 14 residues. CDR1 is WSHSY and CDR2 is SAAADI in the germline V gene. V was clipped by 0 bases and J by 3 bases, with 8 bases between them. The CDR3 nucleotides are TGCGCCAGCAGTGAGTCGGTATTAAAAGAGACCCAGTACTTC. The encoded protein is CASSESVLKETQYF.

This clone appeared a few times. DNA for the CDR3: TGTGCCAGCAGCTTAAACCCGGGGGGAGGCACCGGGGAGCTGTTTTTT. Translated: CASSLNPGGGTGELFF. This rearrangement joins TRBV7-3 to TRBJ2-2; 7 bases are a match to TRBD2. Germline V lookup: CDR1 SGHTA, CDR2 FQGTGA. Trimming cost V 1 base and J 4 bases; bases outside gene matches: 6. The CDR3 is 16 residues long.

V gene TRBV5-1 combines with J gene TRBJ1-4, with a weak D call TRBD1 (6 bases). The germline V and J ends were trimmed by 4 bases and 10 bases, with 20 bases remaining between them. This CDR3 is built from 15 residues. Per germline, CDR1 SGHRS and CDR2 YFSETQ. CDR3 in DNA: TGCGCCAGCAGCGGGGGCGCACGCTCTCTAGGAAAACTGTTTTTT. It yields the protein CASSGGARSLGKLFF.